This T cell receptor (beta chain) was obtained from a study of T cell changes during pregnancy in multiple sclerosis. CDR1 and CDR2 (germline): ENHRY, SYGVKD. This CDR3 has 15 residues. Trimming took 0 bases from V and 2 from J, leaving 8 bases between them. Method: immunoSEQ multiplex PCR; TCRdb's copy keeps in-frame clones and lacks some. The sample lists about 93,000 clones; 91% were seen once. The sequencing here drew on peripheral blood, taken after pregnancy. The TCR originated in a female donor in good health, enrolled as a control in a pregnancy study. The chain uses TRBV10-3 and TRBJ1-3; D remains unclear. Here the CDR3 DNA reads TGTGCCATCAGTGAGTCGTCGAGGGCTGGAAACACCATATATTTT. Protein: CAISESSRAGNTIYF.